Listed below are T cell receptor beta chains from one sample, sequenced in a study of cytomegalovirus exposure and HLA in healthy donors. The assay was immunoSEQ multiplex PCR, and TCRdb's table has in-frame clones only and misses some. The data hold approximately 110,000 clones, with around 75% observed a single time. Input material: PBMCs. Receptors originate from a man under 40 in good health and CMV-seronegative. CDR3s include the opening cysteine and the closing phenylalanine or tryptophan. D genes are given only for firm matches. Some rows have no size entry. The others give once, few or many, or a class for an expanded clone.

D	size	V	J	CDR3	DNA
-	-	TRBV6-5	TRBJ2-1	CASQVAGADEQFF	TGTGCCAGCCAGGTGGCGGGGGCGGATGAGCAGTTCTTC
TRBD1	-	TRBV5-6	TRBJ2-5	CASSLLTGVQETQYF	TGTGCCAGCAGCTTACTCACAGGGGTCCAAGAGACCCAGTACTTC
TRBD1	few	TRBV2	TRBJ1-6	CASQGGNSPLHF	TGTGCCAGCCAGGGGGGTAATTCACCCCTCCACTTT
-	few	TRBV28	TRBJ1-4	CASSLNGGGEKLFF	TGTGCCAGCAGTTTAAACGGGGGAGGTGAAAAACTGTTTTTT
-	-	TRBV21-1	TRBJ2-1	CAILAGGTYNEQFF	TGTGCCATACTAGCGGGGGGTACCTACAATGAGCAGTTCTTC
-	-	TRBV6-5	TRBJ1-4	CASSYGPGPNEKLFF	TGTGCCAGCAGTTACGGGCCAGGGCCTAATGAAAAACTGTTTTTT
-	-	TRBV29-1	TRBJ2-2	CSVDWAATGELFF	TGCAGCGTTGATTGGGCAGCCACCGGGGAGCTGTTTTTT
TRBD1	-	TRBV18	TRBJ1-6	CASSPQGQINSPLHF	TGTGCCAGCTCCCCCCAGGGACAGATTAATTCACCCCTCCACTTT
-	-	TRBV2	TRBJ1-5	CASSEWSVNQPQHF	TGTGCCAGCAGTGAATGGTCGGTTAATCAGCCCCAGCATTTT
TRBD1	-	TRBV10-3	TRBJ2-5	CAISGWTGETQYF	TGTGCCATCAGTGGCTGGACAGGAGAGACCCAGTACTTC
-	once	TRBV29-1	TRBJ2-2	CSVEGQDTGELFF	TGCAGCGTTGAGGGCCAGGACACCGGGGAGCTGTTTTTT
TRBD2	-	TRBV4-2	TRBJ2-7	CASSQAGGPYEQYF	TGTGCCAGCAGCCAAGCGGGAGGGCCTTACGAGCAGTACTTC
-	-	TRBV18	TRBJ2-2	CASSNGANTGELFF	TGTGCCAGCTCAAATGGGGCCAACACCGGGGAGCTGTTTTTT
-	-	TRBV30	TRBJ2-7	CAWSSGQLSYEQYF	TGTGCCTGGAGTTCCGGACAGCTATCCTACGAGCAGTACTTC